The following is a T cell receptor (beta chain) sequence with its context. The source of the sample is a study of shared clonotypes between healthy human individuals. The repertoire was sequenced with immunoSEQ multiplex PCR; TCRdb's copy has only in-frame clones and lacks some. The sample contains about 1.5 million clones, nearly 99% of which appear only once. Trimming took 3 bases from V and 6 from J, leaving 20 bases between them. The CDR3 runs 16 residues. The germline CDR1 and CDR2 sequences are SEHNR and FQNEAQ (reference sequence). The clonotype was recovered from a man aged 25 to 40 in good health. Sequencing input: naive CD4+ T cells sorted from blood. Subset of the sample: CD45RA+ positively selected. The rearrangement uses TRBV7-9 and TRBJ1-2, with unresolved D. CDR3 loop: CASSFIRTGAENGYTF. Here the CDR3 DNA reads TGTGCCAGCAGCTTCATTAGGACCGGAGCGGAGAATGGCTACACCTTC.